A single sample is the source of the 26 T cell receptor beta chains below, sequenced in a study of cytotoxic CD8 clonotypes in ibrutinib-treated CLL. Data came from immunoSEQ multiplex PCR; TCRdb stores just in-frame clones and leaves some out. The sample consists of more than 110,000 clones, 80% of them appearing once. Source: PBMCs, taken after 36 months of ibrutinib treatment. All receptors come from a human donor with chronic lymphocytic leukemia.

This chain uses TRBV19 with TRBJ2-1; D remains unclear. The germline CDR1 and CDR2 sequences are LNHDA and SQIVND (reference sequence). V dropped 5 bases and J dropped 11 bases, with 10 bases sitting between them. This CDR3 is built from 11 residues. The CDR3 sequence: CASSSPSQQFF. DNA of the CDR3: TGTGCCAGTAGTTCCCCTTCGCAGCAGTTCTTC.

The chain couples TRBV11-3 to TRBJ2-1, with a possible D match to TRBD2 (5 bases). The CDR3 totals 15 residues. Germline CDR1 is SGHNT and CDR2 is YENEEA. V lost 2 bases, J lost 8 bases, and 16 bases lay in between. In nucleotides, the CDR3 is TGTGCCAGCAGCTTACGGGATACCAGCCGCTATGAGCAGTTCTTC. The encoded protein is CASSLRDTSRYEQFF.

The rearrangement uses TRBV5-1 and TRBJ1-2; D possibly corresponds to TRBD1 (6 bases). The CDR3 has 13 residues. V lost 1 base and J 4 bases, leaving 8 bases between the germline ends. Per germline, CDR1 SGHRS and CDR2 YFSETQ. CDR3 loop: CASSLTGSYGYTF. In DNA, the CDR3 is TGCGCCAGCAGCTTGACAGGGAGCTATGGCTACACCTTC. The full variable domain, completed using reference TRBV5-1 and TRBJ1-2, is KAGVTQTPRYLIKTRGQQVTLSCSPISGHRSVSWYQQTPGQGLQFLFEYFSETQRNKGNFPGRFSGRQFSNSRSEMNVSTLELGDSALYLCASSLTGSYGYTFGSGTRLTVV.

The chain links TRBV5-1 to TRBJ2-4; 9 bases match TRBD1. The CDR3 extends over 17 amino acids. V lost 4 bases and J lost 1; bases outside the gene matches: 9. The germline V gene encodes CDR1 SGHRS and CDR2 YFSETQ. The CDR3 sequence is CASSLPGTGSAKNIQYF. Here the CDR3 DNA reads TGCGCCAGCAGCCTCCCCGGGACAGGGTCGGCCAAAAACATTCAGTACTTC.

J is TRBJ2-6 and V is TRBV18; D uncertain. Trimming shortened V by 2 bases and J by 0 bases, and 11 bases separated the two germline ends. Germline V lookup: CDR1 KGHSH, CDR2 LQKENI. The CDR3 has 17 amino acids. CDR3 sequence reads: CASSPTVWVSGANVLTF. The CDR3 coding sequence is TGTGCCAGCTCACCAACGGTTTGGGTCTCTGGGGCCAACGTCCTGACTTTC.

This rearrangement joins TRBV20-1 to TRBJ2-5; D unresolved. Per the germline V gene, CDR1 is DFQATT and CDR2 is SNEGSKA (reference sequence). V gave up 4 bases and J gave up 4 bases, with 7 bases separating them. The CDR3 length is 11 residues. CDR3 in amino acids: CSAKRTETQYF. Written as DNA, the CDR3 is TGCAGTGCTAAGAGGACAGAGACCCAGTACTTC.

This chain uses TRBV7-9 with TRBJ2-7; 8 bases map to TRBD2. CDR1 is SEHNR and CDR2 is FQNEAQ in the germline V gene (reference sequence). This CDR3 region has 15 residues. With V trimmed by 5 bases and J by 5 bases, 11 bases remained unmatched. CDR3 sequence reads: CASSLRAGGGDEQYF. The DNA for the CDR3 is TGTGCCAGCAGCCTACGGGCGGGAGGAGGCGACGAGCAGTACTTC.

The rearrangement links TRBV9 to TRBJ2-2; TRBD2 is a possible D gene (6 bases). V lost 4 bases, J lost 4 bases, and 17 bases lay in between. Germline V gene data show CDR1 as SGDLS and CDR2 as YYNGEE. This CDR3 is 16 amino acids long. The CDR3 DNA reads as TGTGCCAGCAGCCACCGTGGGACTCAAACCACCGGGGAGCTGTTTTTT. It is translated as CASSHRGTQTTGELFF. Supplemented by reference TRBV9 and TRBJ2-2, the full variable domain reads DSGVTQTPKHLITATGQRVTLRCSPRSGDLSVYWYQQSLDQGLQFLIQYYNGEERAKGNILERFSAQQFPDLHSELNLSSLELGDSALYFCASSHRGTQTTGELFFGEGSRLTVL.

V and J are TRBV7-8 and TRBJ1-5; D is unresolved. The CDR3 contains 15 residues. Germline loops: CDR1 SGHVS, CDR2 FQNEAQ. V was clipped by 1 base and J by 0 bases, with 7 bases between them. CDR3 sequence reads: CASSLGQYSNQPQHF. DNA for the CDR3: TGTGCCAGCAGCTTAGGGCAGTATAGCAATCAGCCCCAGCATTTT.

The chain carries TRBV7-9 and TRBJ2-3; 12 bases are shared with TRBD2. J was trimmed by 4 bases and V by 0 bases; bases with no gene match: 5. The CDR3 totals 17 residues. Germline-derived CDR1 and CDR2 are SEHNR and FQNEAQ (reference sequence). The CDR3 loop is CASSLAHLAGGPDTQYF. The CDR3 DNA follows: TGTGCCAGCAGCTTAGCGCACCTAGCGGGGGGGCCAGATACGCAGTATTTT.

The CDR3 is CASSFLAGGNYGYTF. The CDR3 nucleotides read TGTGCCAGCAGTTTTTTAGCAGGGGGTAACTATGGCTACACCTTC. The chain has TRBV27 and TRBJ1-2, with 7 bases matching TRBD1. The CDR3 has 15 residues. Germline V gene sequence: CDR1 MNHEY, CDR2 SMNVEV (reference sequence). V trimming: 3 bases; J trimming: 1 base; junction bases outside the gene matches: 5.

The V gene is TRBV13, the J gene TRBJ1-4; weak D call: TRBD1 (6 bases). The CDR3 spans 19 residues. Trimming took off 5 bases at V and 6 bases at J, with 28 bases between the two ends. In germline, CDR1 is PRHDT, CDR2 FYEKMQ (reference sequence). CDR3 sequence reads: CASSQKWFRGARRDEKLFF. The CDR3, as DNA: TGTGCCAGCAGCCAAAAGTGGTTTCGGGGGGCGCGGAGGGATGAAAAACTGTTTTTT.

This sequence joins TRBV6-5 and TRBJ2-4, with D possibly matching TRBD2 (6 bases). Trimming removed 5 bases at V and 7 bases at J, with 18 bases between. This CDR3 spans 15 amino acids. In germline, CDR1 is MNHEY, CDR2 SVGAGI. The chain's CDR3 is CASSPLGGSTNIQYF. CDR3 DNA: TGTGCCAGCAGTCCCTTGGGGGGTTCCACGAACATTCAGTACTTC.

This rearrangement joins TRBV11-2 to TRBJ2-3; 10 positions agree with TRBD2. Germline CDR1 SGHAT, CDR2 FQNNGV. Trimming took 5 bases from V and 7 from J; bases not matched to a gene: 6. This CDR3 has 14 residues. The CDR3 DNA reads TGTGCCAGCAGCAAAGCGGGAGGGCCCAATACGCAGTATTTT. It yields the protein CASSKAGGPNTQYF.

The count of this clone is one. This chain links TRBV18 with TRBJ2-2; the match to TRBD2 covers 10 bases. Germline values: CDR1 KGHSH, CDR2 LQKENI. The CDR3 consists of 18 residues. V gave up 3 bases and J gave up 0 bases; unmatched junction bases: 7. The CDR3: CASSPQTSGPSNTGELFF. In nucleotides, the CDR3 is TGTGCCAGCTCACCCCAGACTAGCGGGCCCTCGAACACCGGGGAGCTGTTTTTT.

This clone has only one observation. The DNA for the CDR3 is TGCGCCAGCAGCCCTCAGGAGGGGCCCGACACTGAAGCTTTCTTT. Its protein product is CASSPQEGPDTEAFF. This sequence joins TRBV4-1 and TRBJ1-1; perhaps TRBD1 as D (5 bases). The CDR3 consists of 15 residues. Per germline, CDR1 MGHRA and CDR2 YSYEKL. Trimming stripped 4 bases from V and 3 bases from J, with 15 bases between.

The gene calls are TRBV15 and TRBJ1-5; D gene uncertain. V was shortened by 8 bases and J by 0 bases, with 26 bases between the two germline ends. CDR3 length equals 19 residues. The germline gives CDR1 LNHNV, CDR2 YYDKDF (reference sequence). As DNA, the CDR3 is TGTGCCACCGCTCTATTTTCTATAGTGGGCTACTATAGCAATCAGCCCCAGCATTTT. Translating it yields CATALFSIVGYYSNQPQHF.

This clone was found a few times. The V and J genes are TRBV2 and TRBJ2-6; no firm D call. Germline lookup yields CDR1 SNHLY and CDR2 FYNNEI. The CDR3 is 17 residues long. V shed 5 bases and J shed 1 base, with 15 bases lying between them. The DNA for the CDR3 is TGTGCCAGCAGTCTAGAGAAACGTTGGTCTGGGGCCAACGTCCTGACTTTC. Amino acids: CASSLEKRWSGANVLTF.

The V call is TRBV28, the J call TRBJ1-2; D is undetermined. This CDR3 is 13 amino acids long. The V and J ends lost 1 base and 4 bases respectively, with 7 bases between them. Germline values: CDR1 MDHEN, CDR2 SYDVKM. The CDR3 reads CASSLYGSYGYTF. The CDR3 DNA reads TGTGCCAGCAGTTTATACGGCAGCTATGGCTACACCTTC.

This clone was seen a single time. This chain uses TRBV29-1 with TRBJ2-3; D not certain. Trimming took 3 bases from V and 4 from J, leaving 11 bases between them. Germline loops: CDR1 SQVTM, CDR2 ANQGSEA. The length of the CDR3 is 13 residues. Written as DNA, the CDR3 is TGCAGCGTTGACCCAGGCTGGTCAGATACGCAGTATTTT. The encoded protein is CSVDPGWSDTQYF.

The sample holds one count of this clone. The CDR3 bases are TGTGCCTCAGGACAGTCGAACTCTGGGGCCAACGTCCTGACTTTC. Its protein is CASGQSNSGANVLTF. This rearrangement joins TRBV19 to TRBJ2-6; tentative D call: TRBD1 (6 bases). This CDR3 spans 15 amino acids. Trimming took 11 bases from V and 0 from J, leaving 14 bases between them. Looked up from germline, CDR1 is LNHDA and CDR2 is SQIVND (reference sequence).

The V and J genes are TRBV29-1 and TRBJ2-1; TRBD2 matches 11 bases. CDR1 SQVTM and CDR2 ANQGSEA come from the germline V gene. CDR3 size: 14 residues. The CDR3 coding sequence is TGCAGTGGCCGACTAGCGGGGTTAGAGAATGAGCAGTTCTTC. Translating gives CSGRLAGLENEQFF.

The chain joins TRBV5-1 to TRBJ2-7; D gene ambiguous. V gave up 5 bases and J gave up 0 bases, with 15 bases separating them. In germline, CDR1 is SGHRS, CDR2 YFSETQ. The CDR3 sequence is 15 residues long. The CDR3 region is CASRGWPASSYEQYF. CDR3 bases: TGCGCCAGCAGGGGGTGGCCTGCAAGCTCCTACGAGCAGTACTTC.

V is TRBV30 and J is TRBJ2-4; 9 positions agree with TRBD2. CDR1 is GTSNPN and CDR2 is SVGIG in the germline V gene (reference sequence). The CDR3 is 15 residues long. The J segment lost 6 bases and the V segment lost 5 bases, leaving 11 bases of the junction unmatched. CDR3 nucleotide sequence: TGTGCCTGGGGATCTGGCGGGGGGGCCGGAAACATTCAGTACTTC. Residues: CAWGSGGGAGNIQYF.

V and J are TRBV6-5 and TRBJ1-5, with D tentatively TRBD1 (5 bases). The germline V gene encodes CDR1 MNHEY and CDR2 SVGAGI. The ends were cut back, 2 bases at V and 8 bases at J, with 13 bases in the middle. This CDR3 has 14 amino acids. This chain's CDR3 is CASSYGAGREPQHF. In DNA form, the CDR3 reads TGTGCCAGCAGTTACGGGGCGGGGAGGGAGCCCCAGCATTTT.

The V gene is TRBV10-3, the J gene TRBJ2-5, with D tentatively TRBD1 (6 bases). The J call is uncertain, as TRBJ2-7 better fits the DNA end. There are 13 residues in the CDR3. CDR1 ENHRY and CDR2 SYGVKD come from the germline V gene. CDR3 in amino acids: CAISGTIAYEQYF. The CDR3 DNA follows: TGTGCCATCAGCGGGACAATCGCCTACGAGCAGTACTTC.